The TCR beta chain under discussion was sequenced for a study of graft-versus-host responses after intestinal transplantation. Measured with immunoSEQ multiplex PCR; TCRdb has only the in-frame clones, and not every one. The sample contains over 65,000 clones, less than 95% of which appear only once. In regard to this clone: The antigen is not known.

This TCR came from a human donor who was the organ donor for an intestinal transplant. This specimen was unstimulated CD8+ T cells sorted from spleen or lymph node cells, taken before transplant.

The CDR3 DNA reads as TGTGCCGGCACGGAGGGACAGGGGGGATACGAGCAGTACTTC. Translated: CAGTEGQGGYEQYF. The chain recombines TRBV7-2 with TRBJ2-7, with 11 bases that match TRBD1. The J segment lost 4 bases and the V segment lost 11 bases, leaving 10 bases of the junction unmatched. Germline CDR1 SGHTA, CDR2 FQGNSA. The CDR3 contains 14 residues.